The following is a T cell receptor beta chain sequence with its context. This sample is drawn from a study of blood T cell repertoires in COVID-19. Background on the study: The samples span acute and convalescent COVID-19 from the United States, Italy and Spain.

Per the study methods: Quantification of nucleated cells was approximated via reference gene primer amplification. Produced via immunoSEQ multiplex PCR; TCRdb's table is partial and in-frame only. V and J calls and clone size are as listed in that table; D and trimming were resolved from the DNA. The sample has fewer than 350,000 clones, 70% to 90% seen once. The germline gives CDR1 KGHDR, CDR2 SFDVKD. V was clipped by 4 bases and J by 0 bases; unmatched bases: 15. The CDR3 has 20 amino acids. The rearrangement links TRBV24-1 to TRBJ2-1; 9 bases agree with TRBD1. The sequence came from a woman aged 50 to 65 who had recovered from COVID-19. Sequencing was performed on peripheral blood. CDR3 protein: CATSEAPGQGRIRSYNEQFF. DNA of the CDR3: TGTGCCACCAGTGAAGCCCCGGGACAGGGTCGGATTCGCTCCTACAATGAGCAGTTCTTC.